The 12 T cell receptor beta chains below come from one sample, sequenced in a study of cytomegalovirus exposure and HLA in healthy donors. With 60 Vbeta and 13 Jbeta primers, the PCR was carried out. Some clones are missing from TCRdb's copy, which holds only in-frame ones; the method was immunoSEQ multiplex PCR. The profile shows over 110,000 clones, 70% to 80% of them singletons. Sequenced: PBMCs. The receptors here all came from a woman aged 40 to 50 in good health and CMV-seropositive.

The chain has TRBV10-3 and TRBJ2-1, with TRBD2 matching 11 bases. The germline CDR1 and CDR2 sequences are ENHRY and SYGVKD. The CDR3 loop spans 16 amino acids. The junction had 6 bases not matched to a gene; V was cut back by 6 bases and J by 2 bases. The chain's CDR3 is CAIRGTSGAAYNEQFF. Here the CDR3 DNA reads TGTGCCATCAGGGGGACTAGCGGAGCAGCCTACAATGAGCAGTTCTTC.

V is TRBV5-1 and J is TRBJ2-1; 9 nucleotides align to TRBD2. In germline, CDR1 is SGHRS, CDR2 YFSETQ. With V trimmed by 5 bases and J by 2 bases, 11 bases remained unmatched. The CDR3 has 17 residues. CDR3 residues: CASRTSGGLSTYNEQFF. CDR3 coding DNA: TGCGCCAGCAGGACTAGCGGCGGACTTAGTACCTACAATGAGCAGTTCTTC.

The V call is TRBV11-2, the J call TRBJ2-2; D gene ambiguous. This CDR3 is built from 13 residues. Germline-derived CDR1 and CDR2 are SGHAT and FQNNGV. V lost 5 bases, J lost 0 bases, and 4 bases lay in between. The CDR3 loop reads CASSITNTGELFF. The CDR3 coding sequence is TGTGCCAGCAGCATAACGAACACCGGGGAGCTGTTTTTT.

This chain joins TRBV28 and TRBJ2-1; the match to TRBD1 covers 7 bases. Germline loops: CDR1 MDHEN, CDR2 SYDVKM. V shed 8 bases, J shed 2 bases, and the junction held 6 bases outside the gene matches. This CDR3 contains 14 residues. The CDR3 region is CASRSGTAYNEQFF. In DNA form, the CDR3 reads TGTGCCAGCCGCTCCGGGACAGCCTACAATGAGCAGTTCTTC.

V usage is TRBV28 and J usage is TRBJ1-2, with 9 positions matching TRBD1. This CDR3 contains 15 residues. Germline lookup yields CDR1 MDHEN and CDR2 SYDVKM. V was clipped by 5 bases and J by 7 bases; unmatched bases: 11. CDR3 region: CASSTTGTGRGGYTF. DNA for the CDR3: TGTGCCAGCAGTACCACCGGGACAGGGAGGGGTGGCTACACCTTC.

J is TRBJ2-1 and V is TRBV27; 12 nucleotides agree with TRBD2. This CDR3 region has 15 residues. The V gene's germline CDR1 is MNHEY and CDR2 SMNVEV (reference sequence). V shed 3 bases and J 10 bases; nucleotides not matched to a gene: 7. DNA for the CDR3: TGTGCCAGCAGTTTCTCTAGCGGGAGGGCTTGGGAGCAGTTCTTC. Translation gives CASSFSSGRAWEQFF.

This clone has a handful of counts. V usage is TRBV2 and J usage is TRBJ2-7; TRBD2 agrees at 8 bases. The CDR3 spans 14 residues. J gave up 2 bases and V 7 bases, and 7 bases lay outside the gene matches. Germline CDR1 reads SNHLY; CDR2 reads FYNNEI. The CDR3 loop is CASKTSEITYEQYF. For the CDR3, the DNA is TGTGCCAGCAAGACTAGCGAAATAACCTACGAGCAGTACTTC. Complete variable domain (other parts from reference TRBV2 and TRBJ2-7): EPEVTQTPSHQVTQMGQEVILRCVPISNHLYFYWYRQILGQKVEFLVSFYNNEISEKSEIFDDQFSVERPDGSNFTLKIRSTKLEDSAMYFCASKTSEITYEQYFGPGTRLTVT.

CDR3 coding DNA: TGTGCCAGTAGGACAGGGGGCACCTATGGCTACACCTTC. Its translation: CASRTGGTYGYTF. The V gene is TRBV19, the J gene TRBJ1-2; 10 bases are a match to TRBD1. Germline CDR1 is LNHDA and CDR2 is SQIVND (reference sequence). The ends lost 6 bases at V and 4 bases at J; junction bases unmatched: 2. The CDR3 totals 13 residues.

The V call is TRBV28, the J call TRBJ2-5; TRBD1 might be the D (6 bases). The CDR3 loop spans 14 amino acids. Germline V gene lookup returns CDR1 MDHEN and CDR2 SYDVKM. Trimming took 5 bases from V and 1 from J, leaving 11 bases between them. CDR3 region: CASSADRTQETQYF. The CDR3 DNA follows: TGTGCCAGCAGTGCCGACAGGACCCAAGAGACCCAGTACTTC.

The chain is built from TRBV7-9 and TRBJ2-7, with unresolved D. V shed 5 bases and J shed 4 bases, with 9 bases lying between them. The V gene's germline CDR1 is SEHNR and CDR2 FQNEAQ (reference sequence). The CDR3 runs 12 residues. CDR3 sequence (DNA): TGTGCCAGCAGCCTACTACCTTACGAGCAGTACTTC. Its protein is CASSLLPYEQYF.

V and J are TRBV21-1 and TRBJ2-7; the DNA was not compared with TRBD2, the D call given in the table. TRBV21-1 constitutes a pseudogene. The length of the CDR3 is 14 residues. For the CDR3, the DNA is TGTGCCAGGACTGGAGCGGGAGCGGGTTGCGAGCAGTACTTC. Its translation is CARTGAGAGCEQYF.

The chain joins TRBV29-1 to TRBJ1-4; 8 bases agree with TRBD1. V dropped 3 bases and J dropped 10; count of bases not matched to a gene: 7. There are 13 residues in the CDR3. The germline gives CDR1 SQVTM, CDR2 ANQGSEA. In DNA, the CDR3 is TGCAGCGTTGATGGGAATGACAGGGGAAAACTGTTTTTT. Protein product: CSVDGNDRGKLFF.